Listed below are T cell receptor beta chains from one sample, sequenced in a study of a mutant IDH1 vaccine in newly diagnosed glioma. Antigens of these TCRs are unknown. Produced via immunoSEQ multiplex PCR; TCRdb's table is partial and in-frame only. The sample carries nearly 25,000 clones, over 80% recorded once. Sequencing used PBMCs, obtained from a glioma patient whose treatment included an IDH1 peptide vaccine. These receptors were obtained from a man aged 35 to 55 with glioma. Some clones in this sample may be carry-over from other donors' samples. The CDR3 runs from the conserved cysteine through the conserved F or W. The D gene is left open where the match is weak. Part of the rows lack a size; the others show once, few, many or a class for expanded clones.

d_call	v_call	j_call	clone_size	cdr3_aa	cdr3_nt
NA	TRBV6-1	TRBJ2-7	NA	CASSEGRGSYEQYF	TGTGCCAGCAGTGAAGGACGAGGCTCCTACGAGCAGTACTTC
NA	TRBV5-6	TRBJ1-1	NA	CASSLPQGLNTEAFF	TGTGCCAGCAGCTTGCCCCAGGGATTGAACACTGAAGCTTTCTTT
TRBD1	TRBV10-3	TRBJ1-4	NA	CAIRPSQGGKLFF	TGTGCCATCAGACCATCACAGGGGGGAAAACTGTTTTTT
NA	TRBV15	TRBJ1-2	once	CATSPTFDPLDDYGYTF	TGTGCCACCAGCCCAACCTTTGACCCCCTCGACGACTATGGCTACACCTTC
NA	TRBV6-5	TRBJ2-1	NA	CASSYSIYNEQFF	TGTGCCAGCAGTTACTCGATCTACAATGAGCAGTTCTTC
NA	TRBV2	TRBJ2-3	NA	CASRQPSTDTQYF	TGTGCCAGCAGGCAGCCTAGCACAGATACGCAGTATTTT
NA	TRBV6-5	TRBJ1-1	NA	CASWVAGGTEAFF	TGTGCCAGCTGGGTGGCAGGTGGAACTGAAGCTTTCTTT
NA	TRBV7-9	TRBJ1-5	NA	CASSLDRPNQPQHF	TGTGCCAGCAGTCTCGACAGGCCTAATCAGCCCCAGCATTTT
NA	TRBV27	TRBJ1-2	NA	CASSRRGGNYGYTF	TGTGCCAGCAGCAGAAGAGGGGGTAACTATGGCTACACCTTC
NA	TRBV7-9	TRBJ1-5	NA	CASSLGSGGNQPQHF	TGTGCCAGCAGCTTAGGGTCCGGCGGCAATCAGCCCCAGCATTTT
NA	TRBV29-1	TRBJ1-1	NA	CSVIQHMNTEAFF	TGCAGCGTAATACAACACATGAACACTGAAGCTTTCTTT
NA	TRBV19	TRBJ1-1	NA	CASSIQGGTEAFF	TGTGCCAGTAGTATACAGGGTGGCACTGAAGCTTTCTTT
NA	TRBV6-5	TRBJ2-3	NA	CASSPPGRTDTQYF	TGTGCCAGCAGCCCCCCCGGGCGTACAGATACGCAGTATTTT
NA	TRBV5-4	TRBJ1-1	NA	CASRSPQENTEAFF	TGTGCCAGCAGATCCCCACAGGAGAACACTGAAGCTTTCTTT
NA	TRBV6-1	TRBJ1-1	NA	CASSEALAANTEAFF	TGTGCCAGCAGTGAAGCGCTGGCAGCAAACACTGAAGCTTTCTTT
NA	TRBV2	TRBJ2-3	once	CASSPLGTRRDTQYF	TGTGCCAGCAGCCCGTTAGGGACGAGGCGGGATACGCAGTATTTT
TRBD2	TRBV19	TRBJ2-5	NA	CASSPGGVKRTQYF	TGTGCCAGTAGTCCCGGGGGGGTAAAGAGGACCCAGTACTTC
TRBD1	TRBV6-5	TRBJ2-5	NA	CASSIGQGSQETQYF	TGTGCCAGCAGTATCGGACAGGGGTCGCAAGAGACCCAGTACTTC
NA	TRBV5-1	TRBJ2-7	NA	CASRYAIPGEQYF	TGCGCCAGCAGGTACGCAATCCCAGGGGAGCAGTACTTC
TRBD1	TRBV6-5	TRBJ2-7	NA	CASGRNTGGFHEQYF	TGTGCCAGCGGTAGAAACACAGGGGGGTTCCACGAGCAGTACTTC
NA	TRBV19	TRBJ2-7	once	CASTGRESSYEQYF	TGTGCCAGTACCGGACGGGAGAGCTCCTACGAGCAGTACTTC
NA	TRBV30	TRBJ1-1	NA	CAWSVKGGTEAFF	TGTGCCTGGAGTGTAAAGGGGGGAACTGAAGCTTTCTTT
NA	TRBV2	TRBJ2-7	NA	CASSEARADEQYF	TGTGCCAGCAGTGAAGCGAGGGCGGACGAGCAGTACTTC
NA	TRBV5-6	TRBJ2-7	NA	CASSLARDYEQYF	TGTGCCAGCAGCTTGGCCAGGGACTACGAGCAGTACTTC
TRBD1	TRBV9	TRBJ2-7	NA	CASSEETGRSARAQYF	TGTGCCAGCAGCGAGGAGACAGGGAGAAGTGCCAGGGCGCAGTACTTC
NA	TRBV5-1	TRBJ1-3	NA	CASSQLGNTIYF	TGCGCCAGCAGCCAACTGGGAAACACCATATATTTT
NA	TRBV19	TRBJ2-5	NA	CASSKGDGPQETQYF	TGTGCCAGTAGTAAGGGGGACGGTCCACAAGAGACCCAGTACTTC
NA	TRBV9	TRBJ1-1	NA	CASSVGVFNTEAFF	TGTGCCAGCAGCGTTGGGGTGTTTAACACTGAAGCTTTCTTT
TRBD1	TRBV19	TRBJ1-5	once	CASRPGQGFNSNQPQHF	TGTGCCAGTAGACCGGGACAGGGTTTTAATAGCAATCAGCCCCAGCATTTT
NA	TRBV6-1	TRBJ2-7	once	CASSVHRVNTNEQYF	TGTGCCAGCAGCGTTCACAGGGTAAATACGAACGAGCAGTACTTC
NA	TRBV6-1	TRBJ1-2	NA	CASSEGLGGDGYTF	TGTGCCAGCAGTGAAGGTCTCGGGGGAGATGGCTACACCTTC
NA	TRBV11-2	TRBJ2-5	NA	CASSSGQDEPQYF	TGTGCCAGCAGCTCCGGACAAGATGAGCCCCAGTACTTC
TRBD1	TRBV7-3	TRBJ1-1	NA	CASSVQGEGTEAFF	TGTGCCAGCAGCGTCCAGGGGGAGGGTACTGAAGCTTTCTTT
NA	TRBV29-1	TRBJ2-1	NA	CSVDGRVSRTSYNEQFF	TGCAGCGTTGACGGGCGGGTTTCAAGGACCTCGTACAATGAGCAGTTCTTC
NA	TRBV10-3	TRBJ1-5	NA	CAISVALNQPQHF	TGTGCCATCAGTGTCGCCCTAAATCAGCCCCAGCATTTT
NA	TRBV6-4	TRBJ1-2	NA	CASSDLAGAAGGYTF	TGTGCCAGCAGTGACCTGGCAGGGGCCGCCGGGGGCTACACCTTC
NA	TRBV6-5	TRBJ2-2	NA	CASTYGGPGELFF	TGTGCCAGCACTTACGGGGGTCCCGGGGAGCTGTTTTTT
TRBD1	TRBV11-2	TRBJ2-7	NA	CASRAFNRGRYEQYF	TGTGCCAGCAGGGCCTTCAACAGGGGGAGATACGAGCAGTACTTC
TRBD1	TRBV28	TRBJ1-5	few	CASSWGQGYAQHF	TGTGCCAGCAGTTGGGGACAGGGGTATGCCCAGCATTTT
NA	TRBV7-6	TRBJ1-1	NA	CASSLGGVMTEAFF	TGTGCCAGCAGCTTAGGGGGGGTTATGACTGAAGCTTTCTTT
NA	TRBV7-9	TRBJ1-3	NA	CASSSTGSGNTIYF	TGTGCCAGCAGCTCCACAGGGTCGGGAAACACCATATATTTT
TRBD2	TRBV14	TRBJ2-2	NA	CASSPGTRAGTGELFF	TGTGCCAGCAGCCCAGGGACTAGGGCTGGCACCGGGGAGCTGTTTTTT
TRBD1	TRBV29-1	TRBJ2-3	NA	CSVEISGGDTQYF	TGCAGCGTTGAAATCTCAGGGGGAGATACGCAGTATTTT
TRBD1	TRBV5-5	TRBJ2-7	NA	CASSLGTGRKEQYF	TGTGCCAGCAGCCTGGGGACAGGGCGTAAGGAGCAGTACTTC
NA	TRBV27	TRBJ1-2	NA	CASRRQNYGYTF	TGTGCCAGCAGAAGACAGAACTATGGCTACACCTTC
TRBD1	TRBV4-3	TRBJ2-7	NA	CASSQGQGLTYEQYF	TGCGCCAGCAGCCAGGGACAGGGGCTCACCTACGAGCAGTACTTC
TRBD2	TRBV19	TRBJ2-1	NA	CASSLNRLAGPSYNEQFF	TGTGCCAGTAGTCTAAACAGACTAGCGGGGCCTTCCTACAATGAGCAGTTCTTC
NA	TRBV6-6	TRBJ1-1	NA	CASKTNGRATEAFF	TGTGCCAGCAAAACTAATGGGAGGGCGACTGAAGCTTTCTTT
TRBD1	TRBV6-1	TRBJ1-1	NA	CASSQQGQDEAFF	TGTGCCAGCAGTCAGCAGGGACAGGATGAAGCTTTCTTT
NA	TRBV19	TRBJ1-2	NA	CASSIGLSGYTF	TGTGCCAGTAGTATAGGTCTAAGTGGCTACACCTTC
NA	TRBV2	TRBJ2-2	NA	CASRFGELFF	TGTGCCAGCAGGTTCGGGGAGCTGTTTTTT
NA	TRBV2	TRBJ1-4	few	CASTKADNEKLFF	TGTGCCAGCACTAAGGCGGACAATGAAAAACTGTTTTTT
NA	TRBV4-3	TRBJ2-1	NA	CASSQEGWNEQFF	TGCGCCAGCAGCCAAGAAGGGTGGAATGAGCAGTTCTTC
NA	TRBV6-1	TRBJ2-7	NA	CASSAGSLYEQYF	TGTGCCAGCAGTGCAGGGTCCCTTTACGAGCAGTACTTC
NA	TRBV9	TRBJ2-1	NA	CASSVVGGYYNEQFF	TGTGCCAGCAGCGTAGTAGGCGGATATTACAATGAGCAGTTCTTC